The next 16 T cell receptor beta chains were all read from a single sample in a study of CD8+ T cells in alopecia areata (dated by TCRdb to the late 2010s). Libraries were made using the immunoSEQ multiplex PCR assay. For TCR sequencing, RNA was extracted from every sample and reverse transcribed into cDNA to serve as template. TCRdb mirrors the immuneACCESS table, restricted to in-frame sequences. Some clones are absent from its copies; in checked studies, under half trace to an unresolved V gene, and the reason for the others is unknown. In this sample the table shows some 160,000 clones, about three fifths of which occur a single time. Roughly a third of the sample goes to the ten largest clones. The sequenced sample consisted of CD8+ T cells sorted from blood. These receptors came from a human donor in good health.

The table lists this clone with a few counts. The chain joins TRBV19 to TRBJ2-3, with 10 bases matching TRBD2. Germline V lookup: CDR1 LNHDA, CDR2 SQIVND (reference sequence). The CDR3 spans 16 residues. V gave up 4 bases and J gave up 1 base; unmatched junction bases: 5. The CDR3 bases are TGTGCCAGTAGTACATCACTAGCGGGACGCACAGATACGCAGTATTTT. Protein sequence: CASSTSLAGRTDTQYF.

The chain has TRBV9 and TRBJ2-3, with a weak D call TRBD2 (6 bases). Germline V gene lookup returns CDR1 SGDLS and CDR2 YYNGEE. The CDR3 length is 15 residues. V was trimmed by 1 base and J by 2 bases, leaving 11 bases between them. CDR3 DNA sequence: TGTGCCAGCAGCGTAAGGCGGGACCCCACAGATACGCAGTATTTT. As protein: CASSVRRDPTDTQYF.

J is TRBJ2-2 and V is TRBV5-6; D perhaps matches TRBD1 (6 bases). The CDR3 length is 16 residues. From germline, CDR1 is SGHDT and CDR2 YYEEEE. V was clipped by 1 base and J by 5 bases, with 15 bases between them. The DNA for the CDR3 is TGTGCCAGCAGCTTGCTTCAGACAGGCTATACCGGGGAGCTGTTTTTT. This codes for CASSLLQTGYTGELFF.

The chain links TRBV29-1 to TRBJ1-3; D gene uncertain. Between the trimmed V and J ends, which lost 0 bases and 0 bases, there was a span of 18 bases. The CDR3 is 18 amino acids. The V gene's germline CDR1 is SQVTM and CDR2 ANQGSEA. The CDR3 DNA sequence: TGCAGCGTTGAAGATTATAGAGGGTCAGCGAACTCTGGAAACACCATATATTTT. Protein: CSVEDYRGSANSGNTIYF.

The V call is TRBV7-8, the J call TRBJ2-5; TRBD2 aligns across 13 bases. J gave up 0 bases and V 3 bases, and 1 base lay outside the gene matches. The length of the CDR3 is 16 residues. Germline values: CDR1 SGHVS, CDR2 FQNEAQ. The CDR3 sequence: CASSFGLAGDQETQYF. The DNA for the CDR3 is TGTGCCAGCAGCTTCGGACTAGCGGGAGACCAAGAGACCCAGTACTTC.

The sample holds a few counts of this clone. The chain carries TRBV28 and TRBJ2-5; 11 bases are a match to TRBD2. V lost 5 bases, J lost 1 base, and 3 bases stayed unmatched. CDR1 and CDR2 (germline): MDHEN, SYDVKM. The CDR3 has 15 residues. The CDR3 sequence is CASSELAGAQETQYF. The CDR3 region has the DNA TGTGCCAGCAGTGAACTAGCGGGGGCCCAAGAGACCCAGTACTTC.

This chain joins TRBV21-1 and TRBJ2-3; the table's TRBD2 call for D was not verified on the DNA. TRBV21-1 is tagged as a pseudogene. The CDR3 sequence is 20 residues long. Here the CDR3 reads CASSQTGLAKRRASTDTQYF. DNA for the CDR3: TGTGCCAGCAGCCAGACCGGACTAGCGAAGAGACGAGCTAGCACAGATACGCAGTATTTT.

The chain joins TRBV2 to TRBJ2-7; possibly TRBD2 for D (6 bases). The CDR3 sequence is 15 residues long. Trimming pared 4 bases from V and 3 bases from J, leaving 16 bases between. CDR1 SNHLY and CDR2 FYNNEI come from the germline V gene. DNA for the CDR3: TGTGCCAGCAGTGTACTGGGGGAGGCTATCTACGAGCAGTACTTC. This sequence encodes CASSVLGEAIYEQYF.

This clone has more than one count but fewer than ten. V and J are TRBV7-9 and TRBJ2-4, with a weak D call TRBD2 (6 bases). Trimming pared 5 bases from V and 8 bases from J, leaving 19 bases between. Germline CDR1 SEHNR, CDR2 FQNEAQ (reference sequence). CDR3 length: 15 amino acids. CDR3 region: CASSPGFGREDIQYF. The DNA for the CDR3 is TGTGCCAGCAGCCCCGGTTTCGGGAGAGAGGACATTCAGTACTTC.

The rearrangement joins TRBV9 to TRBJ2-7; 8 bases align to TRBD1. Germline CDR1 is SGDLS and CDR2 is YYNGEE. V dropped 5 bases and J dropped 6; count of bases not matched to a gene: 10. This CDR3 contains 14 residues. This CDR3 reads CASSFGTGLSEQYF. The CDR3 DNA sequence: TGTGCCAGCAGTTTCGGGACAGGCTTAAGCGAGCAGTACTTC. The variable domain in full, with the rest retrieved from reference TRBV9 and TRBJ2-7, is DSGVTQTPKHLITATGQRVTLRCSPRSGDLSVYWYQQSLDQGLQFLIQYYNGEERAKGNILERFSAQQFPDLHSELNLSSLELGDSALYFCASSFGTGLSEQYFGPGTRLTVT.

The rearrangement uses TRBV6-1 and TRBJ2-1, with 7 bases matching TRBD2. Germline V gene sequence: CDR1 MNHNS, CDR2 SASEGT. J was trimmed by 2 bases and V by 7 bases; bases with no gene match: 5. The CDR3 has 14 residues. This CDR3 reads CASTERGAYNEQFF. Written as DNA, the CDR3 is TGTGCCAGCACGGAGCGGGGAGCCTACAATGAGCAGTTCTTC.

The chain carries TRBV6-1 and TRBJ2-2; D might be TRBD1 or TRBD2, each matching 5 bases. V was shortened by 10 bases and J by 6 bases, with 12 bases between the two germline ends. This CDR3 comprises 12 residues. CDR1 and CDR2 (germline): MNHNS, SASEGT. The CDR3 nucleotides read TGTGCCACCGGGGACCCACCCGGGGAGCTGTTTTTT. It specifies CATGDPPGELFF.

This clone occurred a few times. V and J are TRBV21-1 and TRBJ2-2. TRBV21-1 corresponds to a pseudogene. This CDR3 is built from 15 residues. As DNA, the CDR3 is TGTGCCAGCAGGGTAGGCAGAGCGAACACCGGGGAGCTGTTTTTT. It is translated as CASRVGRANTGELFF.

This clone was seen more than once but under ten times. The chain combines TRBV29-1 with TRBJ2-6, with TRBD2 as a possible D gene (6 bases). The CDR3 contains 17 residues. Trimming pared 4 bases from V and 2 bases from J, leaving 18 bases between. Germline CDR1 SQVTM, CDR2 ANQGSEA. CDR3 DNA: TGCAGCGTTGGGGTTCGGGGGAAAGACGCTGGGGCCAACGTCCTGACTTTC. This sequence encodes CSVGVRGKDAGANVLTF.

This chain connects TRBV9 to TRBJ2-3; perhaps TRBD2 as D (6 bases). The CDR3 is 15 amino acids. The germline gives CDR1 SGDLS, CDR2 YYNGEE. Trimming pared 0 bases from V and 4 bases from J, leaving 12 bases between. The CDR3 loop reads CASSVVGGKADTQYF. CDR3 DNA sequence: TGTGCCAGCAGCGTAGTTGGCGGGAAAGCAGATACGCAGTATTTT.

This clone was recorded a few times. This rearrangement joins TRBV28 to TRBJ2-7; TRBD2 is a possible D gene (6 bases). V dropped 6 bases and J dropped 4 bases, with 10 bases sitting between them. CDR3 size: 12 residues. Germline lookup yields CDR1 MDHEN and CDR2 SYDVKM. In DNA, the CDR3 is TGTGCCAGCAGGGAGGGTGGATACGAGCAGTACTTC. It specifies CASREGGYEQYF.